This entry lists 5 T cell receptor beta chains sequenced from one sample in a study of identical twins. TCRdb processed the 5' RACE reads anew with MiXCR; each CDR3 protein has one entry. The repertoire holds 600,000 to 800,000 distinct CDR3 sequences, with around 20% as singletons. This sample was also put to use in a study of T cells expressing NK-cell markers.

Source material: PBMCs. These receptors all come from a woman aged 18 to 35 in good health.

This clonotype was observed a handful of times. V is TRBV20-1 and J is TRBJ2-1; D unresolved. This CDR3 region has 14 residues. Germline CDR1 DFQATT, CDR2 SNEGSKA (reference sequence). V lost 5 bases and J lost 10, with 21 bases in between. The CDR3 sequence is CSAHRLIDPKEQFF. In DNA, the CDR3 is TGCAGTGCTCATAGACTGATAGACCCCAAGGAGCAGTTCTTC.

This clonotype was counted many times. CDR3 sequence (DNA): TGTGCCAGCACCATCCCCCGGGGCGTTGCAGTTTCCTACAATGAGCAGTTCTTC. This codes for CASTIPRGVAVSYNEQFF. The chain combines TRBV5-5 with TRBJ2-1, with D perhaps matching TRBD1 or TRBD2 (5 bases each). From germline, CDR1 is SGHKS and CDR2 YYEKEE (reference sequence). V was pared by 6 bases and J by 1 base, with 23 bases between. This CDR3 is built from 18 residues.

The chain uses TRBV5-5 and TRBJ2-1; the D is unclear. V lost 5 bases and J lost 9, with 15 bases in between. The CDR3 covers 13 residues. Per the germline V gene, CDR1 is SGHKS and CDR2 is YYEKEE (reference sequence). The CDR3: CASRDPGRFEQFF. Written as DNA, the CDR3 is TGTGCCAGCAGGGACCCAGGACGGTTTGAGCAGTTCTTC.

In its sample, this clonotype was seen a few times. This chain uses TRBV20-1 with TRBJ1-1, with 9 bases lining up with TRBD1. The CDR3 runs to 15 residues. Unmatched junction bases numbered 12, after V lost 5 bases and J lost 5 bases. The germline V gene has CDR1 DFQATT and CDR2 SNEGSKA (reference sequence). CDR3 protein: CSAGPEGTGWTEAFF. The CDR3 DNA follows: TGCAGTGCTGGACCCGAGGGGACAGGGTGGACTGAAGCTTTCTTT.

This clonotype showed up many times. CDR3 sequence: CASSYPPGGRSYEQYF. The CDR3 nucleotides read TGTGCCAGCAGTTACCCCCCAGGGGGCAGGTCCTACGAGCAGTACTTC. The genes are TRBV6-5 and TRBJ2-7, with 8 bases aligning to TRBD1. The CDR3 is 16 residues long. V trimming: 2 bases; J trimming: 1 base; junction bases outside the gene matches: 7. Germline V gene sequence: CDR1 MNHEY, CDR2 SVGAGI.